This T cell receptor beta chain appears in the sequencing data of a study of CD8 T cells in ankylosing spondylitis (dated by TCRdb to the late 2010s). Context from the whole study: T cell receptor beta repertoires were profiled in healthy donors and ankylosing spondylitis patients so that disease-linked TCR variants could be found. Peripheral blood samples were taken, and synovial fluid was additionally collected from ankylosing spondylitis patients. The full study cohort was made up of about 24 ankylosing spondylitis patients and 95 to 130 healthy donors. The study at large found these results: The disease-linked clones had a CD8+ phenotype and were found at relatively low frequencies in peripheral blood. A TCR beta motif made up of several highly homologous amino acid variants appeared to be characteristic of blood from ankylosing spondylitis patients. According to the report, matched synovial fluid samples from ankylosing spondylitis patients were significantly enriched for the disease-linked clones. Some motif variants were previously reported in synovial fluid and blood of reactive arthritis patients, suggesting common disease-initiation mechanisms.

This clonotype was observed a handful of times. It lacks a known antigen. The sample holds no much larger clone one base away, and base qualities are not on file. For sequencing, an Illumina HiSeq 2500 was employed. Quantitative 5'-RACE with molecular barcodes was the method used to prepare the TCR beta libraries. Per the authors' processing: Disease-linked TCR variants were identified with a new computational method built on a probabilistic model of VDJ rearrangement. TCRdb trimmed the raw reads at Q25, called clones with MiXCR and kept productive beta chains. Entries are consolidated by CDR3 protein sequence, retaining the most common genes and DNA. TCRdb, not the original authors, processed these V and J calls. This sample is represented by over 700,000 distinct CDR3 sequences; roughly 20% of them were singletons. The ten largest clones add up to around 19% of the sample. V loses 3 bases of germline sequence and J loses 0 bases, and the interval between the two ends is 5 bases. Sequences MGHRA (CDR1) and YSYEKL (CDR2) are obtained from the germline V gene. Measured from the cysteine to the phenylalanine, the CDR3 is 14 residues long. The entry retains the CDR3 DNA only, 42 bases that are in frame from base 1.

Sequenced sample: blood, either unsorted or a sorted T cell fraction (not recorded which). This receptor chain uses TRBV4-1 and TRBJ1-4; no D gene is confidently identified. The receptor was isolated from a male donor with ankylosing spondylitis. The CDR3 loop reads CASSQAATNEKLFF. The sequence in DNA is TGCGCCAGCAGCCAGGCAGCAACTAATGAAAAACTGTTTTTT.